These T cell receptor beta chains were read from a single sample in a study of identical twins. From the 5' RACE reads, TCRdb called clonotypes with MiXCR, one entry per CDR3 protein. This table holds 200,000 to 250,000 distinct CDR3 sequences, 6.5% to 8.5% found once. Separately, the same data were catalogued under a study of yellow fever vaccine responses in identical twins.

The sequencing input was memory (CD45RO+) T cells sorted from blood. These receptors came from a woman between 18 and 30 years old in good health. The CDR3 runs from the conserved cysteine through the conserved F or W. The D gene is left open where the match is weak. Only some rows state a clone size, as once, few, many or a class for expanded clones.

j_call,clone_size,cdr3_length,d_call,v_call,cdr3_aa,cdr3_nt
TRBJ2-3,few,15,TRBD1,TRBV7-6,CASSLGTGSTDTQYF,TGTGCCAGCAGCTTAGGGACAGGGAGCACAGATACGCAGTATTTT
TRBJ2-7,many,13,.,TRBV18,CASSPPGSQEQYF,TGTGCCAGCTCACCACCGGGCAGTCAGGAGCAGTACTTC
TRBJ2-7,.,14,.,TRBV4-2,CASSRNRESYEQYF,TGTGCCAGCAGCCGTAACAGGGAATCCTACGAGCAGTACTTC
TRBJ2-2,many,16,TRBD2,TRBV7-9,CASSRDAGGGTGELFF,TGTGCCAGCAGTAGGGACGCGGGAGGCGGCACCGGGGAGCTGTTTTTT
TRBJ1-4,few,13,.,TRBV29-1,CSVREGMSEKLFF,TGCAGCGTTAGGGAGGGGATGAGTGAAAAACTGTTTTTT
TRBJ1-1,few,16,.,TRBV27,CASNAVTGHLNTEAFF,TGTGCCAGCAACGCCGTTACGGGACATTTAAACACTGAAGCTTTCTTT
TRBJ2-3,.,13,.,TRBV4-2,CASKRPEADTQYF,TGTGCCAGCAAACGACCGGAAGCAGATACGCAGTATTTT
TRBJ1-6,.,15,TRBD1,TRBV7-2,CASSNRGTHNSPLHF,TGTGCCAGCAGCAACAGGGGGACGCATAATTCACCCCTCCACTTT
TRBJ2-1,.,13,TRBD2,TRBV20-1,CSTSGRKYNEQFF,TGCAGTACTAGCGGGAGGAAATACAATGAGCAGTTCTTC
TRBJ2-1,many,16,.,TRBV4-3,CASSQDFGGAYNEQFF,TGCGCCAGCAGCCAAGATTTCGGGGGCGCCTACAATGAGCAGTTCTTC
TRBJ1-5,.,13,.,TRBV20-1,CSARGVSNQPQHF,TGCAGTGCTCGGGGGGTTAGCAATCAGCCCCAGCATTTT
TRBJ2-1,few,15,TRBD1,TRBV2,CARTFGTGMRDEQFF,TGTGCCAGGACCTTCGGGACAGGGATGAGGGATGAGCAGTTCTTC
TRBJ2-5,many,16,TRBD2,TRBV20-1,CSAKDPLAGAEETQYF,TGCAGTGCTAAGGACCCCCTCGCGGGAGCGGAGGAGACCCAGTACTTC
TRBJ1-5,many,18,.,TRBV15,CATSRGATVRGFNQPQHF,TGTGCCACCAGCAGAGGGGCAACAGTTAGGGGGTTCAATCAGCCCCAGCATTTT
TRBJ2-7,few,16,TRBD1,TRBV11-2,CASSRRQGFIIYEQYF,TGTGCCAGCAGCAGAAGACAGGGTTTCATCATCTACGAGCAGTACTTC
TRBJ1-1,many,15,.,TRBV20-1,CSARLDRVGGAEAFF,TGCAGTGCTAGACTAGACAGAGTCGGGGGCGCTGAAGCTTTCTTT
TRBJ2-3,few,12,.,TRBV24-1,CATSDRADTQYF,TGTGCCACCAGTGATCGCGCAGATACGCAGTATTTT
TRBJ2-1,few,12,.,TRBV6-1,CASRGTVGEQFF,TGTGCCAGCAGGGGGACGGTAGGTGAGCAGTTCTTC
TRBJ2-3,few,15,TRBD1,TRBV28,CASSLEGQGTDTQYF,TGTGCCAGCAGTTTAGAGGGACAGGGAACAGATACGCAGTATTTT
TRBJ1-5,few,12,TRBD1,TRBV6-4,CASGTGDQPQHF,TGTGCCAGCGGGACAGGAGATCAGCCCCAGCATTTT
TRBJ2-3,few,20,.,TRBV27,CASSSIGDYAGAYSTDTQYF,TGTGCCAGCAGTTCTATAGGGGATTATGCGGGGGCGTATAGCACAGATACGCAGTATTTT
TRBJ2-1,few,19,TRBD1,TRBV27,CASSFPGQGVRSSYNEQFF,TGTGCCAGCAGTTTCCCCGGACAGGGGGTGAGGTCCTCCTACAATGAGCAGTTCTTC
TRBJ2-7,few,14,.,TRBV30,CAWSRTTGYYEQYF,TGTGCCTGGAGTAGAACGACAGGTTACTACGAGCAGTACTTC
TRBJ2-5,few,14,TRBD2,TRBV25-1,CASSKLAGEETQYF,TGTGCCAGCAGTAAACTAGCGGGAGAAGAGACCCAGTACTTC
TRBJ1-5,.,13,TRBD1,TRBV2,CASKGQANQPQHF,TGTGCCAGCAAAGGACAGGCAAATCAGCCCCAGCATTTT
TRBJ2-7,few,14,TRBD1,TRBV27,CASSLWDRSYEQYF,TGTGCCAGCAGTTTATGGGACAGATCCTACGAGCAGTACTTC
TRBJ2-3,.,15,TRBD2,TRBV20-1,CSGDATSGNTDTQYF,TGCAGTGGGGACGCGACTAGCGGGAACACAGATACGCAGTATTTT
TRBJ2-6,many,15,.,TRBV5-4,CASSKQDGGNNVLTF,TGTGCCAGCAGCAAACAGGATGGGGGGAACAACGTCCTGACTTTC
TRBJ2-7,.,16,TRBD2,TRBV4-2,CASSPHRGGGTYEQYF,TGTGCCAGCAGCCCCCATCGAGGCGGGGGGACCTACGAGCAGTACTTC
TRBJ2-5,many,14,TRBD1,TRBV6-2/TRBV6-3,CASSSPGQQETQYF,TGTGCCAGCAGTTCCCCGGGACAGCAAGAGACCCAGTACTTC
TRBJ1-4,few,15,TRBD1,TRBV28,CASSLGTRGREKLFF,TGTGCCAGCAGTTTAGGAACCAGGGGGAGGGAAAAACTGTTTTTT
TRBJ1-5,many,15,.,TRBV20-1,CSARGERVWDQPQHF,TGCAGTGCTAGAGGGGAGAGGGTCTGGGATCAGCCCCAGCATTTT
TRBJ1-4,few,15,.,TRBV10-3,CATQDTDGSNEKLFF,TGTGCCACCCAGGACACTGATGGCAGTAATGAAAAACTGTTTTTT
TRBJ2-2,.,14,TRBD1,TRBV3-1,CATTQGANTGELFF,TGTGCCACTACACAGGGGGCGAACACCGGGGAGCTGTTTTTT
TRBJ2-1,.,15,.,TRBV15,CATSREGGSLSGQFF,TGTGCCACCAGCAGAGAGGGGGGATCCCTTTCCGGGCAGTTCTTC
TRBJ2-7,.,15,TRBD2,TRBV20-1,CSARERLAHPYEQYF,TGCAGTGCTAGAGAGCGACTAGCGCACCCCTACGAGCAGTACTTC
TRBJ2-7,.,14,.,TRBV7-2,CASSLAGETYEQYF,TGTGCCAGCAGCTTAGCGGGAGAGACCTACGAGCAGTACTTC
TRBJ2-1,many,15,TRBD2,TRBV4-3,CASSQDGGGDGRQFF,TGCGCCAGCAGCCAAGACGGGGGGGGAGACGGTCGGCAGTTCTTC
TRBJ2-1,many,15,TRBD2,TRBV9,CASSVDTSALVGQFF,TGTGCCAGCAGCGTAGACACTAGCGCGCTGGTTGGGCAGTTCTTC